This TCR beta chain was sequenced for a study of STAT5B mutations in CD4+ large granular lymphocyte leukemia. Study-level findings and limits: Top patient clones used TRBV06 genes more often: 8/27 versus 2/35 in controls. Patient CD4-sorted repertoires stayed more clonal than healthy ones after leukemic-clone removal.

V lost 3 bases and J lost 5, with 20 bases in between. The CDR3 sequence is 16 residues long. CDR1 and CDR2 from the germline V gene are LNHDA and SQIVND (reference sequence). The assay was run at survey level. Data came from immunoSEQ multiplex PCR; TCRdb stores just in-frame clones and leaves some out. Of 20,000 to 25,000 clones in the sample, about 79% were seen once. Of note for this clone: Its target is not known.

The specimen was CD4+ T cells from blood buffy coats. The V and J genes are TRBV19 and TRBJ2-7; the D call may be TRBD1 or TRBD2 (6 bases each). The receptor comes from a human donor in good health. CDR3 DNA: TGTGCCAGTAGTATTGTCAGGGGAACCGGGAGCCACGAGCAGTACTTC. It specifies CASSIVRGTGSHEQYF.